The rows below give T cell receptor beta chains drawn from one sample of a study of cytomegalovirus exposure and HLA in healthy donors. Profiling relied on immunoSEQ multiplex PCR, and the TCRdb table lists in-frame clones only, not all of them. The listing records about 170,000 clones. Source material: PBMCs. The receptors were sampled from a woman under 30 in good health and CMV-seropositive. Each CDR3 is given with its conserved first and last residue. A D gene is named only where the DNA matches it firmly.

TRBD2	TRBJ2-5	TRBV9	TGTGCCAGCACCACCGGGACTAGCACATGGGAGACCCAGTACTTC	CASTTGTSTWETQYF
NA	TRBJ1-6	TRBV15	TGTGCCACCAGCAGAGACCGACAGGTTGGGTCACCCCTCCACTTT	CATSRDRQVGSPLHF
TRBD1	TRBJ1-2	TRBV29-1	TGCAGCGTCCGTAGACCGGACAGGGGAAGTAACTATGGCTACACCTTC	CSVRRPDRGSNYGYTF
NA	TRBJ1-2	TRBV7-2	TGTGCCAGCAGCCCAAGTCCCGGCTATGGCTACACCTTC	CASSPSPGYGYTF
NA	TRBJ2-3	TRBV18	TGTGCCAGCTCACCACGGCCCGGGGGAGATACGCAGTATTTT	CASSPRPGGDTQYF
NA	TRBJ2-1	TRBV9	TGTGCCAGCAGCGTAGCAGCGGGGACAAATGAGCAGTTCTTC	CASSVAAGTNEQFF
NA	TRBJ2-5	TRBV11-2	TGTGCCAGCAGCTTACTAGAGACCCAGTACTTC	CASSLLETQYF
NA	TRBJ2-2	TRBV29-1	TGCAGCGTCATGGCTGGCGGGGGCCGGGAGCTGTTTTTT	CSVMAGGGRELFF
NA	TRBJ2-3	TRBV10-3	TGTGCCATCAGTGAACGGGCGGGGCTACCCACAGATACGCAGTATTTT	CAISERAGLPTDTQYF
TRBD2	TRBJ2-1	TRBV2	TGTGCCAGCAGTCGGACTAGCGGGATCAGGGATGAGCAGTTCTTC	CASSRTSGIRDEQFF
NA	TRBJ2-5	TRBV11-2	TGTGCCAGCAGTAAACAGGGTACGGAGACCCAGTACTTC	CASSKQGTETQYF
TRBD1	TRBJ2-7	TRBV15	TGTGCCACCAGCGAGGGGGCACACTACGAGCAGTACTTC	CATSEGAHYEQYF
NA	TRBJ2-5	TRBV7-2	TGTGCCAGCAGCCCCCGAGGGCAGATCCAAGAGACCCAGTACTTC	CASSPRGQIQETQYF
TRBD1	TRBJ1-4	TRBV9	TGTGCCAGCAGCGGGACGACAGGGTCGGGTGAAAAACTGTTTTTT	CASSGTTGSGEKLFF
NA	TRBJ2-1	TRBV7-2	TGTGCCAGCAGCTTCACTAGCCTGCCTTACAATGAGCAGTTCTTC	CASSFTSLPYNEQFF
NA	TRBJ1-1	TRBV18	TGTGCCAGCTCACCAGGGGGGGGCAGAGTCTCTGAAGCTTTCTTT	CASSPGGGRVSEAFF
NA	TRBJ2-5	TRBV11-2	TGTGCCAGCAGCTTACCCCATTCACAAAACCAAGAGACCCAGTACTTC	CASSLPHSQNQETQYF
TRBD1	TRBJ1-6	TRBV7-9	TGTGCCAGCAGCAACAGGGGTCGGGGTAATTCACCCCTCCACTTT	CASSNRGRGNSPLHF
NA	TRBJ1-1	TRBV7-2	TGTGCCAGCAGCTTAGCGGGGGCGGGGGCGAACACTGAAGCTTTCTTT	CASSLAGAGANTEAFF
NA	TRBJ1-5	TRBV7-9	TGTGCCAGCAGCTATGGCCCCGGGAGCAATCAGCCCCAGCATTTT	CASSYGPGSNQPQHF
TRBD2	TRBJ2-5	TRBV5-3	TGTGCCAGAAGCCCCGGGACTAGCGGGCGCAGGGGTTGTCGTGAGACCCAGTACTTC	CARSPGTSGRRGCRETQYF
TRBD2	TRBJ2-1	TRBV19	TGTGCCAGTAGCAACCATGGGGGACTAGACTCCAGCCCGCTCTACAATGAGCAGTTCTTC	CASSNHGGLDSSPLYNEQFF
TRBD1	TRBJ1-3	TRBV7-2	TGTGCCAGCAGATTCCCAGGGGGCTCTGGAAACACCATATATTTT	CASRFPGGSGNTIYF
NA	TRBJ2-5	TRBV2	TGTGCCAGCAGTGATTGGAGACAAGAGACCCAGTACTTC	CASSDWRQETQYF
NA	TRBJ2-4	TRBV5-1	TGCGCCAGCAGCCCCGGTTACGGGAAGGGAAACATTCAGTACTTC	CASSPGYGKGNIQYF
NA	TRBJ1-5	TRBV6-1	TGTGCCAGCAGTGACCACCGGGGGGGTATTGGCAATCAGCCCCAGCATTTT	CASSDHRGGIGNQPQHF
TRBD2	TRBJ2-7	TRBV5-1	TGCGCCAGCAGGTTTTCTAGCGGGTCCTACGAGCAGTACTTC	CASRFSSGSYEQYF